Shown below are 29 T cell receptor beta chains from a single sample sequenced in a study of cytomegalovirus exposure and HLA in healthy donors. 13 Jbeta primers and 60 Vbeta primers were used for the PCR. The protocol was immunoSEQ multiplex PCR, while the TCRdb copy is restricted to in-frame clones and leaves out a portion. The table includes about 170,000 clones, roughly 85% detected once. Sequenced material: PBMCs. These receptors were obtained from a man in his thirties or forties in good health and CMV-seropositive.

The V and J genes are TRBV14 and TRBJ1-3, with D possibly TRBD1 on 6 matching bases. The V gene's germline CDR1 is SGHDN and CDR2 FVKESK. The CDR3 extends over 14 amino acids. V lost 2 bases, J lost 4 bases, and 9 bases lay in between. CDR3 sequence: CASSQWTDGNTIYF. CDR3 DNA: TGTGCCAGCAGCCAATGGACAGACGGAAACACCATATATTTT.

V is TRBV5-4 and J is TRBJ2-3; 9 bases agree with TRBD2. The CDR3 is made up of 16 amino acids. Per the germline V gene, CDR1 is SGHNT and CDR2 is YYREEE (reference sequence). J gave up 5 bases and V 5 bases, and 12 bases lay outside the gene matches. The CDR3 spells CASSQQILAGKDTQYF. Written as DNA, the CDR3 is TGTGCCAGCAGTCAGCAGATACTAGCGGGCAAAGATACGCAGTATTTT.

This clone was counted only a few times. The chain uses TRBV5-1 and TRBJ2-3; tentatively, D is TRBD2 (6 bases). V lost 4 bases and J lost 1, with 16 bases in between. The length of the CDR3 is 16 residues. Looked up from germline, CDR1 is SGHRS and CDR2 is YFSETQ. CDR3 region: CASSNGRREGTDTQYF. Written as DNA, the CDR3 is TGCGCCAGCAGCAACGGTAGGAGGGAAGGCACAGATACGCAGTATTTT.

This clone occurred a few times. This chain uses TRBV14 with TRBJ1-4; the D is unclear. CDR1 and CDR2 (germline): SGHDN, FVKESK. With 4 bases removed from V and 6 bases from J, the gap between germline ends came to 12 bases. There are 14 residues in the CDR3. The CDR3 here is CASSRHGEDEKLFF. DNA of the CDR3: TGTGCCAGCAGCCGACACGGGGAGGATGAAAAACTGTTTTTT. Looking up the rest from reference TRBV14 and TRBJ1-4 gives the full variable domain: EAGVTQFPSHSVIEKGQTVTLRCDPISGHDNLYWYRRVMGKEIKFLLHFVKESKQDESGMPNNRFLAERTGGTYSTLKVQPAELEDSGVYFCASSRHGEDEKLFFGSGTQLSVL.

The chain recombines TRBV9 with TRBJ1-2, with TRBD1 matching 10 bases. The CDR3 sequence is 16 residues long. Per the germline V gene, CDR1 is SGDLS and CDR2 is YYNGEE. After removal of 2 bases from V and 6 bases from J, the junction contained 10 bases not matched to a gene. The CDR3 loop reads CASSVHHIGQGDGYTF. The CDR3 DNA reads TGTGCCAGCAGCGTGCACCACATTGGACAGGGGGATGGCTACACCTTC.

V is TRBV29-1 and J is TRBJ1-5; TRBD1 might be the D (6 bases). The V gene lost 7 bases and the J gene lost 8 bases, with 18 bases spanning the gap. This CDR3 comprises 13 residues. Germline CDR1 is SQVTM and CDR2 is ANQGSEA. This CDR3 reads CSASNRAGEPQHF. DNA for the CDR3: TGCAGCGCGTCAAACAGGGCGGGGGAGCCCCAGCATTTT.

This chain links TRBV11-3 with TRBJ1-2; 8 bases agree with TRBD1. Losses at the gene ends were 4 bases for V and 5 bases for J; bases not matched to a gene: 9. Germline V gene sequence: CDR1 SGHNT, CDR2 YENEEA. The CDR3 is made up of 15 amino acids. The CDR3 loop is CASSSNQGAGYGYTF. CDR3 sequence (DNA): TGTGCCAGCAGCTCCAACCAGGGGGCAGGATATGGCTACACCTTC.

The chain uses TRBV5-6 and TRBJ2-7; the match to TRBD2 covers 7 bases. The V and J ends lost 0 bases and 0 bases, in that order; junction bases with no gene match: 6. This CDR3 contains 16 residues. From germline, CDR1 is SGHDT and CDR2 YYEEEE. The CDR3 loop reads CASSLAGGGLSYEQYF. Here the CDR3 DNA reads TGTGCCAGCAGCTTGGCGGGGGGAGGGCTCTCCTACGAGCAGTACTTC. Complete variable domain (other parts from reference TRBV5-6 and TRBJ2-7): DAGVTQSPTHLIKTRGQQVTLRCSPKSGHDTVSWYQQALGQGPQFIFQYYEEEERQRGNFPDRFSGHQFPNYSSELNVNALLLGDSALYLCASSLAGGGLSYEQYFGPGTRLTVT.

The chain has TRBV7-9 and TRBJ2-1; the match to TRBD2 covers 10 bases. J lost 2 bases, V lost 5 bases, and 6 bases had no gene match. Germline V gene data show CDR1 as SEHNR and CDR2 as FQNEAQ (reference sequence). The CDR3 covers 16 residues. The CDR3 sequence: CASSPTSGGAYNEQFF. Here the CDR3 DNA reads TGTGCCAGCAGCCCAACCAGCGGGGGGGCCTACAATGAGCAGTTCTTC. Full variable domain (remainder filled in from reference TRBV7-9 and TRBJ2-1): DTGVSQNPRHKITKRGQNVTFRCDPISEHNRLYWYRQTLGQGPEFLTYFQNEAQLEKSRLLSDRFSAERPKGSFSTLEIQRTEQGDSAMYLCASSPTSGGAYNEQFFGPGTRLTVL.

This rearrangement joins TRBV7-2 to TRBJ2-3; TRBD1 might be the D (6 bases). Trimming took off 5 bases at V and 9 bases at J, with 18 bases between the two ends. The CDR3 runs to 14 residues. CDR1 SGHTA and CDR2 FQGNSA come from the germline V gene. The CDR3 bases are TGTGCCAGCAGCGACCAACAGGGAACCCCGACGCAGTATTTT. Protein: CASSDQQGTPTQYF.

The chain uses TRBV9 and TRBJ1-2, with a possible D match to TRBD1 (6 bases). The CDR3 has 14 amino acids. The V gene lost 1 base and the J gene lost 7 bases, with 14 bases spanning the gap. CDR1 is SGDLS and CDR2 is YYNGEE in the germline V gene. The CDR3 region has the DNA TGTGCCAGCAGCGTAAAGGGGGGGTATAGTGGCTACACCTTC. Translation: CASSVKGGYSGYTF.

This clone is a singleton in its sample. V gene TRBV7-2 combines with J gene TRBJ2-7; 12 nucleotides align to TRBD2. This CDR3 is 16 amino acids long. Germline V gene data show CDR1 as SGHTA and CDR2 as FQGNSA. J was trimmed by 3 bases and V by 6 bases; bases with no gene match: 9. The CDR3: CASSSGTSGSYYEQYF. CDR3 DNA sequence: TGTGCCAGCAGTTCCGGGACTAGCGGGTCCTACTACGAGCAGTACTTC.

The V and J genes are TRBV5-6 and TRBJ1-2; D ambiguous. The germline V gene has CDR1 SGHDT and CDR2 YYEEEE. Between the trimmed V and J ends, which lost 6 bases and 4 bases, there was a span of 13 bases. This CDR3 region has 13 residues. As DNA, the CDR3 is TGTGCCAGCACCGAGAGCGTAGTCTATGGCTACACCTTC. It encodes CASTESVVYGYTF.

V is TRBV2 and J is TRBJ2-3; TRBD1 is a possible D gene (7 bases). Germline loops: CDR1 SNHLY, CDR2 FYNNEI. Trimming stripped 4 bases from V and 3 bases from J, with 14 bases between. The CDR3 length is 15 residues. The CDR3 DNA reads as TGTGCCAGCAGTGCTTTGGCAGGGGGGACAGATACGCAGTATTTT. This gives the protein CASSALAGGTDTQYF.

This chain links TRBV7-9 with TRBJ1-4, with 7 bases fitting TRBD1. CDR1 is SEHNR, CDR2 FQNEAQ, per germline (reference sequence). V gave up 5 bases and J gave up 7 bases; unmatched junction bases: 13. The length of the CDR3 is 16 residues. CDR3: CASSLGAQGVLEKLFF. As DNA, the CDR3 is TGTGCCAGCAGCCTAGGAGCTCAGGGGGTACTTGAAAAACTGTTTTTT.

The CDR3 reads CASSFQETQYF. CDR3 DNA: TGTGCCAGCAGCTTCCAGGAGACCCAGTACTTC. The V and J genes are TRBV5-6 and TRBJ2-5; D is unresolved. V was pared by 2 bases and J by 5 bases, with 4 bases between. This CDR3 has 11 amino acids. In germline, CDR1 is SGHDT, CDR2 YYEEEE.

The chain employs TRBV7-3 and TRBJ2-3, with D possibly TRBD2 on 7 matching bases. Trimming removed 6 bases from V and 4 bases from J, with 14 bases in between. Germline values: CDR1 SGHTA, CDR2 FQGTGA. CDR3 length equals 14 residues. CDR3 residues: CASSIGGRADTQYF. In DNA form, the CDR3 reads TGTGCCAGCAGTATAGGGGGGAGGGCAGATACGCAGTATTTT.

The rearrangement links TRBV6-6 to TRBJ2-7; 9 nucleotides line up with TRBD1. V lost 7 bases and J lost 6; bases outside the gene matches: 7. The germline V gene has CDR1 MNHNY and CDR2 SVGAGI (reference sequence). The CDR3 extends over 13 amino acids. The CDR3 nucleotides are TGTGCCAGCAAGGGACAGGGTCTTCTCGAGCAGTACTTC. Encoded protein: CASKGQGLLEQYF.

The chain couples TRBV9 to TRBJ2-1; 14 nucleotides agree with TRBD2. Losses at the gene ends were 0 bases for V and 8 bases for J; bases not matched to a gene: 7. The CDR3 sequence is 17 residues long. Germline lookup yields CDR1 SGDLS and CDR2 YYNGEE. CDR3 loop: CASSVASGLAGGDEQFF. The CDR3 DNA follows: TGTGCCAGCAGCGTAGCTTCAGGACTAGCGGGAGGAGATGAGCAGTTCTTC.

The chain recombines TRBV5-4 with TRBJ1-3, with D unresolved. Germline CDR1 and CDR2: SGHNT and YYREEE (reference sequence). The length of the CDR3 is 17 residues. The germline V and J ends were trimmed by 2 bases and 0 bases, with 15 bases remaining between them. CDR3 loop: CASSFPGKESSGNTIYF. CDR3 DNA sequence: TGTGCCAGCAGCTTCCCGGGAAAGGAAAGCTCTGGAAACACCATATATTTT.

This clone was seen a single time. V gene TRBV11-3 combines with J gene TRBJ2-2, with TRBD1 identical over 9 bases. This CDR3 has 15 amino acids. Germline CDR1 SGHNT, CDR2 YENEEA. V lost 3 bases to trimming and J lost 4 bases; unmatched junction nucleotides: 3. The CDR3 nucleotides are TGTGCCAGCAGCTTGGACAGGGGTGGCACCGGGGAGCTGTTTTTT. It translates to CASSLDRGGTGELFF.

This chain uses TRBV2 with TRBJ1-4; 7 bases match TRBD1. Trimming at V came to 4 bases and at J to 11 bases, leaving 16 bases not matched to a gene. The CDR3 totals 16 residues. Germline loops: CDR1 SNHLY, CDR2 FYNNEI. CDR3 region: CASSGTGQALVKKLFF. In nucleotides, the CDR3 is TGTGCCAGCAGTGGGACCGGACAGGCCTTAGTGAAGAAACTGTTTTTT.

The genes are TRBV10-3 and TRBJ1-2; 7 nucleotides align to TRBD1. Losses at the gene ends were 4 bases for V and 2 bases for J; bases not matched to a gene: 7. CDR1 and CDR2 (germline): ENHRY, SYGVKD. This CDR3 has 15 amino acids. CDR3 bases: TGTGCCATCAGTGGGGGGACAGAGCAGAACTATGGCTACACCTTC. Translating it yields CAISGGTEQNYGYTF.

This rearrangement joins TRBV4-3 to TRBJ1-5; no firm D call. The CDR3 runs to 15 residues. CDR1 and CDR2 (germline): LGHNA, YSLEER. Trimming pared 4 bases from V and 1 base from J, leaving 11 bases between. The CDR3: CASSLWPNSNQPQHF. The CDR3, as DNA: TGCGCCAGCAGCCTGTGGCCGAACAGCAATCAGCCCCAGCATTTT.

The chain has TRBV4-2 and TRBJ1-5, with 7 nucleotides matching TRBD1. The V segment lost 2 bases and the J segment 3 bases; nucleotides outside the gene matches: 7. The CDR3 is 16 residues long. CDR1 and CDR2 (germline): LGHNA, YNFKEQ. The CDR3 region has the DNA TGTGCCAGCAGCCAACTTGGACAGGTCATCAATCAGCCCCAGCATTTT. This translates into CASSQLGQVINQPQHF.

The V gene is TRBV9, the J gene TRBJ2-1; TRBD2 matches at 10 bases. V shed 2 bases and J 6 bases; nucleotides not matched to a gene: 5. This CDR3 is built from 15 residues. The germline gives CDR1 SGDLS, CDR2 YYNGEE. Here the CDR3 DNA reads TGTGCCAGCAGCGTTTTTAGCGGGAGGAGCAATGAGCAGTTCTTC. Translating it yields CASSVFSGRSNEQFF.

This clone showed up just a few times. The chain combines TRBV15 with TRBJ2-1; 9 bases agree with TRBD2. V shed 1 base and J 10 bases; nucleotides not matched to a gene: 8. Germline CDR1 LNHNV, CDR2 YYDKDF (reference sequence). The CDR3 runs 15 residues. CDR3 nucleotides: TGTGCCACCAGCAGAGGGGGATCAGGACTAGCGGAGCAGTTCTTC. Translation gives CATSRGGSGLAEQFF.

Here the CDR3 DNA reads TGCGCCAGCAGGGTAGAAGAGGTCGGCAATGAGCAGTTCTTC. Translating gives CASRVEEVGNEQFF. The chain uses TRBV5-1 and TRBJ2-1, with D hard to call. The CDR3 runs 14 residues. Trimming cost V 5 bases and J 6 bases, with 15 bases left between them. Germline assignment: CDR1 SGHRS and CDR2 YFSETQ.

This chain joins TRBV9 and TRBJ2-7, with a weak D call TRBD1 (6 bases). Trimming left V 3 bases short and J 2 bases short, with 12 bases between. Looked up from germline, CDR1 is SGDLS and CDR2 is YYNGEE. CDR3 length equals 14 residues. CDR3 amino acids: CASSATGTTYEQYF. The CDR3 DNA is TGTGCCAGCAGCGCTACCGGGACAACCTACGAGCAGTACTTC.